Shown below are 14 T cell receptor beta chains from a single sample sequenced in a study of OX40 agonist ivuxolimab in advanced cancers. Clones were sequenced by immunoSEQ multiplex PCR, and TCRdb holds only the in-frame ones, with some missing. The sample holds about 37,000 clones; approximately 80% are singletons and the top ten take about 20%. The input for sequencing was CD4+ or CD8+ T cells sorted from blood, taken in a trial of the OX40 agonist ivuxolimab. These receptors all come from an adult with an advanced solid tumor such as melanoma, head and neck, liver or kidney cancer.

The chain uses TRBV21-1 and TRBJ2-3; no check of the table's D call, TRBD2, against the DNA was made. TRBV21-1 is a pseudogene locus. The CDR3 spans 16 residues. The CDR3 loop reads CASTLGGPRRTDTQYF. CDR3 in DNA: TGTGCCAGCACCCTAGGCGGCCCTCGACGCACAGATACGCAGTATTTT.

This clone was picked up a small number of times. The genes are TRBV7-3 and TRBJ1-6; D call uncertain. CDR3 size: 12 residues. Germline-derived CDR1 and CDR2 are SGHTA and FQGTGA. Between the trimmed V and J ends, which lost 3 bases and 6 bases, there was a span of 3 bases. The CDR3 region has the DNA TGTGCCAGCAGCTTTGGTAATTCACCCCTCCACTTT. As protein: CASSFGNSPLHF.

This sequence joins TRBV5-1 and TRBJ2-7; no clear D. The CDR3 contains 13 residues. Germline-derived CDR1 and CDR2 are SGHRS and YFSETQ. V lost 0 bases to trimming and J lost 4 bases, with 8 bases between them. The CDR3 DNA reads TGCGCCAGCAGCTTGGGTGGGATTTACGAGCAGTACTTC. It is translated as CASSLGGIYEQYF.

This chain joins TRBV29-1 and TRBJ1-2; D possibly corresponds to TRBD1 (5 bases). V shed 5 bases and J shed 9 bases, with 31 bases lying between them. This CDR3 contains 17 residues. Per the germline V gene, CDR1 is SQVTM and CDR2 is ANQGSEA. CDR3 residues: CSVLTPAAGFGHGSYTF. CDR3 DNA: TGCAGCGTTCTTACTCCGGCGGCAGGGTTTGGCCACGGAAGCTACACCTTC.

The chain employs TRBV6-1 and TRBJ1-5; D ambiguous. CDR3 length: 12 residues. Germline CDR1 MNHNS, CDR2 SASEGT. V dropped 3 bases and J dropped 5 bases, with 5 bases sitting between them. The CDR3 protein is CASSDGDQPQHF. The DNA of the CDR3 is TGTGCCAGCAGTGACGGTGATCAGCCCCAGCATTTT.

The chain employs TRBV4-1 and TRBJ1-5, with unresolved D. V was shortened by 0 bases and J by 9 bases, with 9 bases between the two germline ends. Germline CDR1 is MGHRA and CDR2 is YSYEKL. This CDR3 has 13 residues. CDR3 DNA: TGCGCCAGCAGCCAAGATCTTATGGCGCCCCAGCATTTT. It yields the protein CASSQDLMAPQHF.

This clone is classed as medium-sized. The V and J genes are TRBV7-9 and TRBJ1-2, with a weak D call TRBD1 (5 bases). V was shortened by 5 bases and J by 3 bases, with 16 bases between the two germline ends. In germline, CDR1 is SEHNR, CDR2 FQNEAQ (reference sequence). The CDR3 contains 15 residues. The CDR3: CASSRQGPGDYGYTF. The CDR3 DNA reads TGTGCCAGCAGCCGCCAGGGCCCGGGGGACTATGGCTACACCTTC.

The chain is built from TRBV10-2 and TRBJ2-1; D uncertain. CDR3 length: 12 residues. Per the germline V gene, CDR1 is WSHSY and CDR2 is SAAADI. Trimming stripped 2 bases from V and 6 bases from J, with 5 bases between. In nucleotides, the CDR3 is TGCGCCAGCAGTGAGGGAAGCAATGAGCAGTTCTTC. Protein sequence: CASSEGSNEQFF.

The V and J genes are TRBV5-1 and TRBJ1-2, with a possible D match to TRBD1 (5 bases). V was pared by 0 bases and J by 0 bases, with 9 bases between. This CDR3 has 15 amino acids. The V gene's germline CDR1 is SGHRS and CDR2 YFSETQ. CDR3 bases: TGCGCCAGCAGCTTGGACAGGTTCACTAACTATGGCTACACCTTC. It encodes CASSLDRFTNYGYTF.

The rearrangement joins TRBV27 to TRBJ2-7, with D tentatively TRBD2 (5 bases). The CDR3 has 14 residues. Germline CDR1 and CDR2: MNHEY and SMNVEV (reference sequence). The V and J ends lost 7 bases and 3 bases respectively, with 16 bases between them. The CDR3: CASTPVGAVYEQYF. The CDR3 region has the DNA TGTGCCAGCACCCCCGTCGGAGCGGTCTACGAGCAGTACTTC.

This chain connects TRBV30 to TRBJ2-2; the match to TRBD1 covers 8 bases. V lost 1 base, J lost 4 bases, and 23 bases stayed unmatched. This CDR3 comprises 21 residues. Germline V CDR1 and CDR2: GTSNPN, SVGIG (reference sequence). For the CDR3, the DNA is TGTGCCTGGAGTGACCCCTCGGGATTGGGGCACAGGGGGTTTTCCACCGGGGAGCTGTTTTTT. It is translated as CAWSDPSGLGHRGFSTGELFF.

The genes are TRBV25-1 and TRBJ1-2; D unclear. The CDR3 sequence is 11 residues long. Trimming took off 1 base at V and 7 bases at J, with 4 bases between the two ends. CDR1 and CDR2 (germline): MGHDK, SYGVNS. CDR3 residues: CASSESGGYTF. The CDR3 coding sequence is TGTGCCAGCAGTGAATCTGGTGGCTACACCTTC.

The chain combines TRBV7-9 with TRBJ1-2; TRBD1 matches 8 bases. The ends lost 3 bases at V and 3 bases at J; junction bases unmatched: 3. This CDR3 has 14 residues. CDR1 is SEHNR, CDR2 FQNEAQ, per germline (reference sequence). The CDR3 DNA is TGTGCCAGCAGCTTTGGACAGGGAGACTATGGCTACACCTTC. Translating it yields CASSFGQGDYGYTF.

The chain has TRBV29-1 and TRBJ1-1, with D possibly being TRBD1 (5 bases). Germline values: CDR1 SQVTM, CDR2 ANQGSEA. Trimming removed 7 bases at V and 4 bases at J, with 13 bases between. This CDR3 contains 12 residues. The CDR3 DNA sequence: TGCAGCGGCCGGGACTATGGCACTGAAGCTTTCTTT. Protein product: CSGRDYGTEAFF.